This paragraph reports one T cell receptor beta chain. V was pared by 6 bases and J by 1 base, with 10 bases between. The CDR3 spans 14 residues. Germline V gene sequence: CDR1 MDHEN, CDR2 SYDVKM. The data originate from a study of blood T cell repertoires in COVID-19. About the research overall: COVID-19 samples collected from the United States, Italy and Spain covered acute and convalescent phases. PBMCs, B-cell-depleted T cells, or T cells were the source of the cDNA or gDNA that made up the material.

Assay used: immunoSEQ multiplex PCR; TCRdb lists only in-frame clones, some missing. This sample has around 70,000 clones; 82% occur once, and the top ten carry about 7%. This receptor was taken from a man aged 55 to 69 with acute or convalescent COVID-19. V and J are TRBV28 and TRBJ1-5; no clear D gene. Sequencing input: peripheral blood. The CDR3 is CASRPGGSNQPQHF. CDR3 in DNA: TGTGCCAGCAGGCCCGGAGGGAGCAATCAGCCCCAGCATTTT.